This T cell receptor beta chain was identified in a study of cytomegalovirus exposure and HLA in healthy donors. Turning to this clone: The antigen remains unidentified.

Study observations and caveats: In a later analysis, the majority of CMV-associated beta chains seemingly showed HLA restriction.

PCR was performed using 60 Vbeta and 13 Jbeta primers. Produced via immunoSEQ multiplex PCR; TCRdb's table is partial and in-frame only. The data contain some 160,000 clones, under 85% of them singletons. This CDR3 has 16 residues. Germline V lookup: CDR1 KGHSH, CDR2 LQKENI. V dropped 3 bases and J dropped 2; count of bases not matched to a gene: 8. This sequence originates from a woman in her 30s in good health and CMV-seronegative. Material: PBMCs. The genes are TRBV18 and TRBJ2-3; the match to TRBD2 covers 7 bases. CDR3 DNA sequence: TGTGCCAGCTCACCCCTCGGGGGGACGTACACAGATACGCAGTATTTT. Translation gives CASSPLGGTYTDTQYF.